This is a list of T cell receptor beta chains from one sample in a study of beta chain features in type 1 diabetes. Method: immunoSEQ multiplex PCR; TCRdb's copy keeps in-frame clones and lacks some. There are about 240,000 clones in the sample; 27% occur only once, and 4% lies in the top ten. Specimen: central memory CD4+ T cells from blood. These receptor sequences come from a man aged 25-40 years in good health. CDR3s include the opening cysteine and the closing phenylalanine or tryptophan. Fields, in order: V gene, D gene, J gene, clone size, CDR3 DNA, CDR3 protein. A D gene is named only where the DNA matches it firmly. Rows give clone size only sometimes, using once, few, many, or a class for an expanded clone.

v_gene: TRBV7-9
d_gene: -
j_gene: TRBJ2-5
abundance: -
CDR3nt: TGTGCCAGCAGCTCCCCGGGGTTTTCGACCCAGTACTTC
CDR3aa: CASSSPGFSTQYF

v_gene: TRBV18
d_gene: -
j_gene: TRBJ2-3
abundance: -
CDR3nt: TGTGCCAGCTCACCGCATGCCGCAGATACGCAGTATTTT
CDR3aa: CASSPHAADTQYF

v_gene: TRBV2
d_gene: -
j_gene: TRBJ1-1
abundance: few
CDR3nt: TGTGCCAGCAGTAAGGGCAGGAGGAACACTGAAGCTTTCTTT
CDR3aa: CASSKGRRNTEAFF

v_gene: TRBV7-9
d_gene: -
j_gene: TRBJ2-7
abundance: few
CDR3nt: TGTGCCAGCAGCTTAGAGGGACGGACCTACGAGCAGTACTTC
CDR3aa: CASSLEGRTYEQYF

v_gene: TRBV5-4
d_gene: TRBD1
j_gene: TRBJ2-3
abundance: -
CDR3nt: TGTGCCAGCCCAGCCCTTGACAGGGGCCCGCGGGGCACAGATACGCAGTATTTT
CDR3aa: CASPALDRGPRGTDTQYF

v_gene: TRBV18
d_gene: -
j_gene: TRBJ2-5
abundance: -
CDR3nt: TGTGCCAGCTCATCGAACCAAGAGACCCAGTACTTC
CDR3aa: CASSSNQETQYF

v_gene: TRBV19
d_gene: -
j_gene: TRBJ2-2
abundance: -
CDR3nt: TGTGCCAGTAGGGGACCCAACACCGGGGAGCTGTTTTTT
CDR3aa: CASRGPNTGELFF

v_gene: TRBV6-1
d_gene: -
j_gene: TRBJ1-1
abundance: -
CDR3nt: TGTGCCAGCAGTGAGCGCAGACAGTCCTCGGCTTTCTTT
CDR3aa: CASSERRQSSAFF

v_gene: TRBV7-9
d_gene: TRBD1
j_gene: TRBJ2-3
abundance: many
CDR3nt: TGTGCCAGCAGCTCAAGGGGGCCAGATACGCAGTATTTT
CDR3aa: CASSSRGPDTQYF

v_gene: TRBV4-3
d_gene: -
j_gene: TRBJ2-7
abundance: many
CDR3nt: TGCGCCAGCAGCCATGGCCCCCAGGGGTACGAGCAGTACTTC
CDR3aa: CASSHGPQGYEQYF

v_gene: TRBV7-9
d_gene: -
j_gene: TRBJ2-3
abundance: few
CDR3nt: TGTGCCAGCAGCTTACTGGGCGGAGAGTCAGATACGCAGTATTTT
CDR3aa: CASSLLGGESDTQYF

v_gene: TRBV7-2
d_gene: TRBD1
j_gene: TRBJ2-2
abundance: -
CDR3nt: TGTGCCAGCAGCCCCACTTACAGGGGAGTGTCCGGGGAGCTGTTTTTT
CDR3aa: CASSPTYRGVSGELFF

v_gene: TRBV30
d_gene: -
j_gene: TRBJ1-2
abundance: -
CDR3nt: TGTGCCTGGAGTGTAATCTCGGGCGGAACAGGCTACACCTTC
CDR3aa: CAWSVISGGTGYTF

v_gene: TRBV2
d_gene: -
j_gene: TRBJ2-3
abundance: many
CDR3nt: TGTGCCAGCAGTAACGCCCGGGCAGATACGCAGTATTTT
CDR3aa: CASSNARADTQYF

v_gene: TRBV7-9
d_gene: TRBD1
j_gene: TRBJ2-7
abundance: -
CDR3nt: TGTGCCAGCAGCCCCGAGGCAGGGGGCCATTACGAGCAGTACTTC
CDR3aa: CASSPEAGGHYEQYF

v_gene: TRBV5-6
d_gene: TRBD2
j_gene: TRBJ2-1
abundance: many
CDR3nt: TGTGCCAGCAGCTCTTACACCGGGACTAGCGGGAGATATGAGCAGTTCTTC
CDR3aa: CASSSYTGTSGRYEQFF

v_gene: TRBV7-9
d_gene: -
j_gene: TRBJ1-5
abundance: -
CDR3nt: TGTGCCAGCAGCAAGGGGGGCGGAAATCAGCCCCAGCATTTT
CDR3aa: CASSKGGGNQPQHF

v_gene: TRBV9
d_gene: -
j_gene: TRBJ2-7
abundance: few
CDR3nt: TGTGCCAGCAGCCCTGGGCGGAACACCGCCTACGAGCAGTACTTC
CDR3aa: CASSPGRNTAYEQYF

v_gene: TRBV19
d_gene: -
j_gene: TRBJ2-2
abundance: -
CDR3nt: TGTGCCAGTAAGAAGGGGGTGTATGGGAACACCGGGGAGCTGTTTTTT
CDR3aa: CASKKGVYGNTGELFF

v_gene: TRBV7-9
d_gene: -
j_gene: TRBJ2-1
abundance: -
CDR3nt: TGTGCCAGCTCCCTTCGGGGGTCGGGTCACAAGCAGTTCTTC
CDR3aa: CASSLRGSGHKQFF

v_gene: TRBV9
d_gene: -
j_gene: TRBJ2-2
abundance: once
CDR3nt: TGTGCCAGCAGCGTAGTTCCTAGCGGGGAGCTGTTTTTT
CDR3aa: CASSVVPSGELFF

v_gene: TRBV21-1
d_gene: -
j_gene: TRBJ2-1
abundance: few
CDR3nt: TGTGCCAGCAGCTGTCGCAGCGGGGCTCCCGTGGATGAGCAGTTCTTC
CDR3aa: CASSCRSGAPVDEQFF

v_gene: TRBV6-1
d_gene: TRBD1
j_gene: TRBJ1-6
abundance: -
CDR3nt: TGTGCCAGCAGTGGGACAGGGGTGATACAAGTTGGTGATAATTCACCCCTCCACTTT
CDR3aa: CASSGTGVIQVGDNSPLHF

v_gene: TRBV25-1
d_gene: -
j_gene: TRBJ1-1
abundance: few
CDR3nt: TGTGCCAGCAGTGACCGGAGGGACACTGAAGCTTTCTTT
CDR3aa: CASSDRRDTEAFF

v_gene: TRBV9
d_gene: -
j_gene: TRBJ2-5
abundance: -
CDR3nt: TGTGCCAGCAGCCGTAAAAGGGGGATCCGATCAAGTCAAGAGACCCAGTACTTC
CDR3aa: CASSRKRGIRSSQETQYF

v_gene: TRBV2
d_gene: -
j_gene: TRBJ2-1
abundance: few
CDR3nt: TGTGCCAGCAGTGAAGGAGTCGATGGCACCCGAGAGCAGTTCTTC
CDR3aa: CASSEGVDGTREQFF

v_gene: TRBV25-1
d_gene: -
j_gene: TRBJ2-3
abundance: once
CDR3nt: TGTGCCAGCATCCGTGGGGGACACAGCACAGATACGCAGTATTTT
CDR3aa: CASIRGGHSTDTQYF

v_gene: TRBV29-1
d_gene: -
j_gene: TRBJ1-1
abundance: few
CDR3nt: TGCAGCGTTGTTGCCCAGAGTCGGGGGACTGAAGCTTTCTTT
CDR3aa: CSVVAQSRGTEAFF

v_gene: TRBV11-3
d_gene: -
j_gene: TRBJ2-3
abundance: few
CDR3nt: TGTGCCAGCAGCAACCGGGACGAAGATACGCAGTATTTT
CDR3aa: CASSNRDEDTQYF

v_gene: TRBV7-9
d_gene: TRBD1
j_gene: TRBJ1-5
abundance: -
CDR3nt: TGTGCCAGCAGTCTTTCACAGGGGGGAAGACATCAGCCCCAGCATTTT
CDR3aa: CASSLSQGGRHQPQHF

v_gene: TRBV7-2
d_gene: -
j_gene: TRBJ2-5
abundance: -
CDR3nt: TGTGCCAGCAGCTCGCCTTTAATTGGGGCTGGAGAGACCCAGTACTTC
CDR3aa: CASSSPLIGAGETQYF

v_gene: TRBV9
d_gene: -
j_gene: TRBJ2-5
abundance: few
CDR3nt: TGTGCCAGCAGCGGAACCCAAGAGACCCAGTACTTC
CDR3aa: CASSGTQETQYF

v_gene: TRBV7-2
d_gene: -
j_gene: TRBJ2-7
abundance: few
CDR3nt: TGTGCCAGCAGCCCCCAAGGGCTCTACGAGCAGTACTTC
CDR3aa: CASSPQGLYEQYF

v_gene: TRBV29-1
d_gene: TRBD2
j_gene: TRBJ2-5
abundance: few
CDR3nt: TGCAGCTCTCGACTAGCGGGAGAAGAGACCCAGTACTTC
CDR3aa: CSSRLAGEETQYF

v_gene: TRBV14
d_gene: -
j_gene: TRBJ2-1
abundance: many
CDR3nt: TGTGCCAGCACCGGATCTGGCGACAATGAGCAGTTCTTC
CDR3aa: CASTGSGDNEQFF

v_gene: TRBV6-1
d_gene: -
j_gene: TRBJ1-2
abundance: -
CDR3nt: TGTGCCAGCAGTGAAACCGGTATTGGCTACACCTTC
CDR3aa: CASSETGIGYTF

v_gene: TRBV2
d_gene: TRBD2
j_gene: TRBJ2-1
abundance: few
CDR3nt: TGTGCCAGCAGCTTTACTAGCGGCTCCTACAATGAGCAGTTCTTC
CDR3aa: CASSFTSGSYNEQFF

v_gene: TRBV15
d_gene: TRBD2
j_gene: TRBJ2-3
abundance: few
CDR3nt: TGTGCCTCAGCGGGGGGGCCGACAGATACGCAGTATTTT
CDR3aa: CASAGGPTDTQYF

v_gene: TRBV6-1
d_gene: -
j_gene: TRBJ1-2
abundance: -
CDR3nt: TGTGCCAGCAGTCGGGGACCCTATGGCTACACCTTC
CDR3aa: CASSRGPYGYTF

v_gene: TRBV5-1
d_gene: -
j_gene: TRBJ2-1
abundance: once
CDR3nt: TGCGCCAGCAGCACGGACACCTCCTACAATGAGCAGTTCTTC
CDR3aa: CASSTDTSYNEQFF

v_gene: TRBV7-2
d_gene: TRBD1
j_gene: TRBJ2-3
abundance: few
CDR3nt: TGTGCCAGCAGTTCACAGGGGGCCGATACGCAGTATTTT
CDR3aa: CASSSQGADTQYF

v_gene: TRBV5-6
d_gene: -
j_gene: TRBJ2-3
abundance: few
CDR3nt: TGTGCCAGCAGCCGTGGGGGCACAGATACGCAGTATTTT
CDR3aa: CASSRGGTDTQYF

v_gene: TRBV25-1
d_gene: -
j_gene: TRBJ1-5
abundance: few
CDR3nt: TGTGCCAGCCGCACCGAGGCCTCGGGAGGCAATCAGCCCCAGCATTTT
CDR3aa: CASRTEASGGNQPQHF

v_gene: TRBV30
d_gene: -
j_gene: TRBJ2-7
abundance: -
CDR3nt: TGTGCCTGGAGGCGGGCTACGTCCTACGAGCAGTACTTC
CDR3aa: CAWRRATSYEQYF

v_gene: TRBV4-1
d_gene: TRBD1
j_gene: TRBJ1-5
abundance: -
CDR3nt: TGCGCCAGCAGCCCCGGACAGGGGGAGGATCAGCCCCAGCATTTT
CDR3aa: CASSPGQGEDQPQHF

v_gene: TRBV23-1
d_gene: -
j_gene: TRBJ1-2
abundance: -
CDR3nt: TGCGCCAGCAGTCAAAGCGGAGGGCAGAACTATGGCTACACCTTC
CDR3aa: CASSQSGGQNYGYTF

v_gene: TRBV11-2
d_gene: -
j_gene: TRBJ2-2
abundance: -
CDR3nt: TGTGCCAGCAGCAGGCAGATAAACACCGGGGAGCTGTTTTTT
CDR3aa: CASSRQINTGELFF

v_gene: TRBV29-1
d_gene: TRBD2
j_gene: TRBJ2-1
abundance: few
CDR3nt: TGCAGCGTGCTCGGTCTAGCGGGGGGGCTAGGGTACAATGAGCAGTTCTTC
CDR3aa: CSVLGLAGGLGYNEQFF

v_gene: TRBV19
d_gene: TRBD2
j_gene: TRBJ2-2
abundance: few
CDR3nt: TGTGCCAGTAAGCCCAGCGGGGTCACCGGGGAGCTGTTTTTT
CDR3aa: CASKPSGVTGELFF

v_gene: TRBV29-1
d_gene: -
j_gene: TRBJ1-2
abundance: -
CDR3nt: TGCAGCGTTCTTTCAGGGACCTATGGCTACACCTTC
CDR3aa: CSVLSGTYGYTF

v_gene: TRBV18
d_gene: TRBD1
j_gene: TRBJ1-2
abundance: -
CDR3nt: TGTGCCAGCTCACCAGCAGGGGGCTTCGACTACACCTTC
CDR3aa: CASSPAGGFDYTF